This entry describes one T cell receptor beta chain. Its specificity is not known. This sample stems from a study of cytomegalovirus exposure and HLA in healthy donors. Looking at the study overall: From donors who were HLA-typed, an early data release held around 80 million unique TCRs.

Healthy bone marrow donors formed the donor group. This CDR3 is 16 amino acids long. The ends were cut back, 5 bases at V and 0 bases at J, with 16 bases in the middle. In germline, CDR1 is MNHEY, CDR2 SMNVEV (reference sequence). Study outcomes and limitations: It has been reported that TCR beta sequences accurately predicted the HLA-A and HLA-B alleles of most subjects. There was a cluster of highly shared sequence variants that was likely a sequencing artifact.

Primers included in the PCR were 60 Vbeta and 13 Jbeta primers. Repertoires were generated with immunoSEQ multiplex PCR, while TCRdb's copy carries only in-frame clones and drops some. There are roughly 250,000 clones in the sample; approximately 84% occur only once, and roughly 2% lies in the top ten. The chain employs TRBV27 and TRBJ1-1; a weak D match, TRBD1 (6 bases). Material for sequencing was PBMCs. This sequence originates from a woman between 35 and 50 years old in good health and CMV-seropositive. The CDR3 protein is CASSHRDPPLNTEAFF. The CDR3 nucleotides are TGTGCCAGCAGTCACAGGGACCCCCCGTTGAACACTGAAGCTTTCTTT.